The text below deals with one TCR beta chain. This record belongs to a study of T cell changes during pregnancy in multiple sclerosis. Germline V gene lookup returns CDR1 SEHNR and CDR2 FQNEAQ (reference sequence). The CDR3 contains 14 residues. The V and J ends lost 6 bases and 1 base respectively, with 12 bases between them. Repertoires were generated with immunoSEQ multiplex PCR, while TCRdb's copy carries only in-frame clones and drops some. The sample includes 65,000 to 80,000 clones, about 92% of them seen just once. The rearrangement joins TRBV7-9 to TRBJ1-2; maybe TRBD1 (6 bases). The sample was peripheral blood, taken in the second trimester of pregnancy. The receptor's source is a female donor with multiple sclerosis, enrolled in a pregnancy study. As DNA, the CDR3 is TGTGCCAGCAGTTCTGGACAGCATAACTATGGCTACACCTTC. It codes for CASSSGQHNYGYTF.